The clone carrying this T cell receptor (beta chain) was seen just once. What it recognizes is unknown. The junction differs from germline at one of its ends, possibly a read error. The data stem from a study of shared clonotypes between healthy human individuals. General study points: Sampling used blood alone; tissue repertoires probably differ. Enrolling few donors narrowed the genetic and exposure-history diversity that was represented. Generally, naive subsets came out with larger estimated richness than memory subsets.

Generated by immunoSEQ multiplex PCR, the TCRdb table keeps only in-frame clones and is missing some. The data show nearly 750,000 clones, 72% seen once. Memory CD4+ cells were the fraction left after CD45RA+ naive selection. The sequencing sample was made of memory CD4+ T cells sorted from blood. Indicated subset: CD45RA-negative fraction. This receptor was identified in a woman aged 30 to 39 in good health.

The CDR3 DNA reads as TGTGCCAGCAGAACAGGCTATCAGCTCCAGCATTTT. Translated: CASRTGYQLQHF. The chain has TRBV28 and TRBJ1-5; the D gene is possibly TRBD1 (5 bases). The CDR3 is 12 residues long. CDR1 is MDHEN, CDR2 SYDVKM, per germline.